This T cell receptor (beta chain) was recorded in a study of blood T cell repertoires in COVID-19. V lost 4 bases and J lost 4, with 18 bases in between. Per the germline V gene, CDR1 is SGHRS and CDR2 is YFSETQ. This CDR3 spans 16 amino acids. This clone appeared once. Sequencing was performed with immunoSEQ multiplex PCR; in TCRdb, only in-frame clones are kept and a portion is missing. The data show over 150,000 clones, just under 85% seen once. The sequenced sample consisted of peripheral blood. This chain joins TRBV5-1 and TRBJ2-1; tentatively, D is TRBD1 (5 bases). The receptor was derived from a woman of 80 years or more with COVID-19, enrolled during active disease. The DNA for the CDR3 is TGCGCCAGCAGCAAGACAGACAGTTCCCTTTACAATGAGCAGTTCTTC. It codes for CASSKTDSSLYNEQFF.